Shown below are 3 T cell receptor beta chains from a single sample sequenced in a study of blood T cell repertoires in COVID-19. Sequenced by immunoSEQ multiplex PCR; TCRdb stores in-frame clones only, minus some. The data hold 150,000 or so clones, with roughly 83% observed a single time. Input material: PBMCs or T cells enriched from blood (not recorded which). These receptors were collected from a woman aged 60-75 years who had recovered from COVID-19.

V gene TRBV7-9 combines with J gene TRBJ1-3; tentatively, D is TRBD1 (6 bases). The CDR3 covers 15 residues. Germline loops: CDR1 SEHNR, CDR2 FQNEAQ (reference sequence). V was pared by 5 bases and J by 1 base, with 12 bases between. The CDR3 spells CASSIAGQSGNTIYF. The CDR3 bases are TGTGCCAGCAGCATCGCCGGACAGTCTGGAAACACCATATATTTT.

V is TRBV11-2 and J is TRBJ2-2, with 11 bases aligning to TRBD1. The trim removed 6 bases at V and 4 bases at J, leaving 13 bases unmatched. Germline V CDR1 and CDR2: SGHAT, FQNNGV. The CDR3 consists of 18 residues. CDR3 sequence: CASSPWTGGLRGTGELFF. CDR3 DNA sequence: TGTGCCAGCAGTCCATGGACAGGGGGCCTTCGTGGCACCGGGGAGCTGTTTTTT.

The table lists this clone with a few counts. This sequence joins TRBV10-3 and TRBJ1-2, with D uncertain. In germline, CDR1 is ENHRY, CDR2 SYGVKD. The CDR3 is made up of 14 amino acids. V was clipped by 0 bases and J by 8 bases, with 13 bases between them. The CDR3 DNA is TGTGCCATCAGTGAGTCGAATGGAGTCGGGGGCTACACCTTC. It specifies CAISESNGVGGYTF.